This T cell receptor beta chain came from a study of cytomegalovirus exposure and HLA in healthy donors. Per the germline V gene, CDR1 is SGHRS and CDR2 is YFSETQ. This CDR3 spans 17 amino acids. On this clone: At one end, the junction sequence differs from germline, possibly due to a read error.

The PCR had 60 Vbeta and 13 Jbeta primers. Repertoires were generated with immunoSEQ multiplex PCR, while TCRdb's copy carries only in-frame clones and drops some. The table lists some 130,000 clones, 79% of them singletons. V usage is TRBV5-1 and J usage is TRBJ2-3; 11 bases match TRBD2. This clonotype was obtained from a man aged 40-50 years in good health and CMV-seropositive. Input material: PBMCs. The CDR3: CASSFLLAGGAGDAQYF. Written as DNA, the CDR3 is TGCGCCAGCTCTTTTCTGCTAGCGGGAGGTGCGGGAGATGCGCAGTATTTT.